The next 17 T cell receptor beta chains were all read from a single sample in a study of CD8+CD57+ T cells in acquired aplastic anemia. Before being chosen for sequencing, patients had shown CD8+CD57+ cell expansion by flow cytometry. The study profiled TCR beta VDJ and CDR3 using genomic DNA as template. MiXCR, applied by TCRdb to the reads, yields one record per CDR3 protein. The table shows around 200,000 distinct CDR3 sequences, with under 55% occurring only once. Sequencing used sorted CD4+, CD8+, or CD8+CD57+ T cells (not recorded which) from PBMCs. Receptors originate from a human donor with aplastic anemia.

This clonotype was detected ten times or more. The chain uses TRBV5-1 and TRBJ1-1; the D gene is possibly TRBD1 (5 bases). This CDR3 has 15 amino acids. The germline V gene has CDR1 SGHRS and CDR2 YFSETQ. V lost 3 bases and J 0 bases, leaving 12 bases between the germline ends. CDR3 in amino acids: CASSSTDHMNTEAFF. The CDR3 DNA sequence: TGCGCCAGCAGCTCGACAGACCATATGAACACTGAAGCTTTCTTT.

This clonotype was seen more than once but under ten times. This chain links TRBV15 with TRBJ2-3; a possible D gene is TRBD1 (5 bases). V lost 2 bases to trimming and J lost 5 bases, with 14 bases between them. The germline CDR1 and CDR2 sequences are LNHNV and YYDKDF (reference sequence). The CDR3 is 15 amino acids. The CDR3 sequence is CATSRPDQGRDTQYF. The CDR3 bases are TGTGCCACCAGCAGACCTGACCAGGGCCGAGATACGCAGTATTTT.

J is TRBJ2-7 and V is TRBV3-1; weak D call: TRBD1 (5 bases). The CDR3 totals 12 residues. V was cut by 5 bases and J by 6 bases, with 11 bases left in between. Germline values: CDR1 LGHDT, CDR2 YNNKEL (reference sequence). This CDR3 reads CASSTRVGEQYF. DNA for the CDR3: TGTGCCAGCAGCACCAGGGTGGGCGAGCAGTACTTC.

This clonotype was detected ten times or more. This rearrangement joins TRBV12-3 or TRBV12-4 to TRBJ2-5; possibly TRBD1 for D (6 bases). There are 16 residues in the CDR3. Trimming pared 2 bases from V and 0 bases from J, leaving 13 bases between. CDR3 sequence reads: CASSLSQGPYQETQYF. CDR3 DNA sequence: TGTGCCAGCAGTTTATCCCAGGGGCCCTACCAAGAGACCCAGTACTTC.

CDR3 residues: CASSDFTGRVGYGYTF. The CDR3 coding sequence is TGCGCCAGCAGTGACTTCACAGGTAGGGTGGGCTATGGCTACACCTTC. This chain links TRBV10-2 with TRBJ1-2; perhaps TRBD1 as D (5 bases). V was trimmed by 3 bases and J by 4 bases, leaving 18 bases between them. CDR1 and CDR2 (germline): WSHSY, SAAADI. The length of the CDR3 is 16 residues.

There are a few counts of this clonotype. This chain uses TRBV12-3 or TRBV12-4 with TRBJ1-4; no clear D gene. Between the trimmed V and J ends, which lost 3 bases and 7 bases, there was a span of 3 bases. The CDR3 covers 11 residues. The CDR3 nucleotides read TGTGCCAGCAGTTTCGGTGAAAAACTGTTTTTT. Its translation: CASSFGEKLFF.

This clonotype was recorded at least ten times. The J gene is TRBJ2-7, the V gene TRBV20-1; TRBD2 is a possible D gene (6 bases). The germline V gene encodes CDR1 DFQATT and CDR2 SNEGSKA (reference sequence). The CDR3 has 11 amino acids. V dropped 3 bases and J dropped 4 bases, with 7 bases sitting between them. The CDR3 loop is CSASGRYEQYF. Written as DNA, the CDR3 is TGCAGTGCTAGTGGGAGGTACGAGCAGTACTTC.

The rearrangement links TRBV7-6 to TRBJ1-2, with D unclear. Germline CDR1 is SGHVS and CDR2 is FNYEAQ. Between the trimmed V and J ends, which lost 1 base and 5 bases, there was a span of 8 bases. This CDR3 spans 13 amino acids. CDR3 protein: CASSLGTGYGYTF. The CDR3, as DNA: TGTGCCAGCAGCTTAGGGACGGGATATGGCTACACCTTC. The full variable domain, in which reference TRBV7-6 and TRBJ1-2 provide the parts outside the CDR3, is GAGVSQSPRYKVTKRGQDVALRCDPISGHVSLYWYRQALGQGPEFLTYFNYEAQQDKSGLPNDRFSAERPEGSISTLTIQRTEQRDSAMYRCASSLGTGYGYTFGSGTRLTVV.

The gene calls are TRBV29-1 and TRBJ2-5; possibly TRBD1 or TRBD2 for D (5 bases each). The V gene lost 5 bases and the J gene lost 5 bases, with 18 bases spanning the gap. CDR1 and CDR2 (germline): SQVTM, ANQGSEA. This CDR3 has 14 amino acids. The CDR3 region is CSVCVGGLWETQYF. DNA for the CDR3: TGCAGCGTTTGTGTTGGGGGTTTGTGGGAGACCCAGTACTTC.

In its sample, this clonotype was seen once. The V and J genes are TRBV2 and TRBJ2-1; 10 bases map to TRBD2. Losses at the gene ends were 6 bases for V and 1 base for J; bases not matched to a gene: 3. This CDR3 contains 15 residues. CDR1 SNHLY and CDR2 FYNNEI come from the germline V gene. The CDR3 DNA reads TGTGCCAGCAGCGGACTAGCGGCTTCCTACAATGAGCAGTTCTTC. Translated: CASSGLAASYNEQFF.

This clonotype appeared once. The chain combines TRBV10-3 with TRBJ1-1; TRBD1 is a possible D gene (5 bases). V dropped 4 bases and J dropped 3 bases, with 9 bases sitting between them. In germline, CDR1 is ENHRY, CDR2 SYGVKD. The CDR3 sequence is 13 residues long. CDR3 protein: CAISAEGYTEAFF. In DNA form, the CDR3 reads TGTGCCATCAGTGCTGAGGGGTACACTGAAGCTTTCTTT.

The sample holds many counts of this clonotype. V and J are TRBV7-2 and TRBJ2-7; D gene ambiguous. This CDR3 spans 13 amino acids. V lost 8 bases to trimming and J lost 0 bases, with 11 bases between them. CDR1 and CDR2 from the germline V gene are SGHTA and FQGNSA. The CDR3 here is CASAEWSSYEQYF. CDR3 DNA: TGTGCCAGCGCCGAATGGAGCTCCTACGAGCAGTACTTC.

The gene calls are TRBV29-1 and TRBJ2-4, with D possibly being TRBD1 or TRBD2 (7 bases each). Germline assignment: CDR1 SQVTM and CDR2 ANQGSEA. Trimming took off 2 bases at V and 5 bases at J, with 10 bases between the two ends. The CDR3 spans 13 residues. CDR3 DNA sequence: TGCAGCGTTGAACCAGGGGGGGAAAACATTCAGTACTTC. It yields the protein CSVEPGGENIQYF.

The chain couples TRBV15 to TRBJ1-4, with 9 bases fitting TRBD1. The V segment lost 2 bases and the J segment 8 bases; nucleotides outside the gene matches: 6. Germline lookup yields CDR1 LNHNV and CDR2 YYDKDF (reference sequence). The length of the CDR3 is 15 residues. The CDR3 sequence: CATSRKDRGTEKLFF. For the CDR3, the DNA is TGTGCCACCAGCAGAAAGGACAGGGGCACGGAAAAACTGTTTTTT.

This clonotype was seen only a few times. V and J are TRBV7-9 and TRBJ1-2, with no clear D. The CDR3 consists of 13 residues. V was clipped by 6 bases and J by 3 bases, with 11 bases between them. Germline loops: CDR1 SEHNR, CDR2 FQNEAQ (reference sequence). The CDR3 DNA reads as TGTGCCAGCAGACGCGGAGGAGACTATGGCTACACCTTC. It translates to CASRRGGDYGYTF. Complete variable domain (other parts from reference TRBV7-9 and TRBJ1-2): DTGVSQNPRHKITKRGQNVTFRCDPISEHNRLYWYRQTLGQGPEFLTYFQNEAQLEKSRLLSDRFSAERPKGSFSTLEIQRTEQGDSAMYLCASRRGGDYGYTFGSGTRLTVV.

Only a few counts were recorded for this clonotype. The chain recombines TRBV2 with TRBJ1-5, with D unclear. The CDR3 contains 13 residues. The V and J ends lost 6 bases and 1 base respectively, with 7 bases between them. The germline gives CDR1 SNHLY, CDR2 FYNNEI. CDR3: CASSSASNQPQHF. For the CDR3, the DNA is TGTGCCAGCAGCTCCGCCAGCAATCAGCCCCAGCATTTT. Variable domain in full (rest from reference TRBV2 and TRBJ1-5): EPEVTQTPSHQVTQMGQEVILRCVPISNHLYFYWYRQILGQKVEFLVSFYNNEISEKSEIFDDQFSVERPDGSNFTLKIRSTKLEDSAMYFCASSSASNQPQHFGDGTRLSIL.

The CDR3 DNA reads as TGTGCCAGCAGTGAATCGCGAGCAGGGGATATTCGTGGCTACACCTTC. Its protein is CASSESRAGDIRGYTF. The chain employs TRBV25-1 and TRBJ1-2, with a weak D call TRBD1 (6 bases). The germline CDR1 and CDR2 sequences are MGHDK and SYGVNS. CDR3 length: 16 amino acids. V lost 1 base and J lost 7, with 19 bases in between.